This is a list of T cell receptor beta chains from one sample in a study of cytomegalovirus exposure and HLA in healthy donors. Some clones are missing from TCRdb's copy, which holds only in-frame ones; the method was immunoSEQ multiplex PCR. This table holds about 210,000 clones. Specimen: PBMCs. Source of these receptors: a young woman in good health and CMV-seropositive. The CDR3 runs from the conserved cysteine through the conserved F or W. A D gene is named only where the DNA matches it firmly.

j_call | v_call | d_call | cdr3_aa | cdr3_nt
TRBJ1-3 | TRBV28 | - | CATQGHFEDTIYF | TGTGCCACCCAGGGACATTTTGAGGACACCATATATTTT
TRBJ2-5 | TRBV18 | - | CASSPLDSTYQETQYF | TGTGCCAGCTCACCACTAGATAGCACGTACCAAGAGACCCAGTACTTC
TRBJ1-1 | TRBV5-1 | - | CASSLGGNTEAFF | TGCGCCAGCAGTCTCGGCGGGAACACTGAAGCTTTCTTT
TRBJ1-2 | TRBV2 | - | CASRQFTDNYGYTF | TGTGCCAGCAGACAGTTTACTGATAACTATGGCTACACCTTC
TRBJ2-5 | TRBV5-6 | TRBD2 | CASIPGTSGQETQYF | TGTGCCAGCATCCCCGGGACTAGCGGCCAAGAGACCCAGTACTTC
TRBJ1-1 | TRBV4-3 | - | CASSRRGQGGTEAFF | TGCGCCAGCAGCCGCCGAGGGCAGGGAGGGACTGAAGCTTTCTTT
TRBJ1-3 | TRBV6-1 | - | CASSEIDSGNTIYF | TGTGCCAGCAGTGAGATTGACTCCGGAAACACCATATATTTT
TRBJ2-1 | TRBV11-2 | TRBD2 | CASRGEREVYEQFF | TGTGCCAGCAGAGGAGAGCGGGAGGTCTATGAGCAGTTCTTC
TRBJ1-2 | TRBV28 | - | CASSLAGAGYGYTF | TGTGCCAGCAGTTTAGCAGGGGCTGGCTATGGCTACACCTTC
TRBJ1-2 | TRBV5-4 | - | CASSPPLTDNYGYTF | TGTGCCAGCAGCCCACCCCTAACTGATAACTATGGCTACACCTTC
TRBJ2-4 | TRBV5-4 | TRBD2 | CASSRTSGVKNIQYF | TGTGCCAGCAGCCGGACTAGCGGAGTTAAAAACATTCAGTACTTC
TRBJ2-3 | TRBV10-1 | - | CASSDGIITDTQYF | TGCGCCAGCAGTGACGGGATAATCACAGATACGCAGTATTTT
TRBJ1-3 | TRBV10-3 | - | CAISEWGDTFSGNTIYF | TGTGCCATCAGTGAGTGGGGAGACACTTTCTCTGGAAACACCATATATTTT
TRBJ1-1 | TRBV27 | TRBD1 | CASSLPGTGRNTEAFF | TGTGCCAGCAGTTTGCCCGGGACAGGTCGTAACACTGAAGCTTTCTTT
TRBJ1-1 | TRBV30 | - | CAWSEGAGVEAFF | TGTGCCTGGAGTGAGGGTGCCGGGGTTGAAGCTTTCTTT
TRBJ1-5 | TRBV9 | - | CASSVGGMNQPQHF | TGTGCCAGCAGCGTAGGCGGGATGAATCAGCCCCAGCATTTT
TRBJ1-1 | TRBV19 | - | CASSFKGLANTEAFF | TGTGCCAGTAGTTTTAAGGGACTTGCGAACACTGAAGCTTTCTTT
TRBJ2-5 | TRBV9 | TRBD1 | CASSATGGGETQYF | TGTGCCAGCAGCGCCACAGGGGGCGGGGAGACCCAGTACTTC
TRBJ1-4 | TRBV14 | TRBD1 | CASSQPGTVEKLFF | TGTGCCAGCAGCCAACCCGGGACAGTCGAAAAACTGTTTTTT
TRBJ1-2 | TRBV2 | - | CASRGGVYGYTF | TGTGCCTCTCGGGGGGGGGTATATGGCTACACCTTC
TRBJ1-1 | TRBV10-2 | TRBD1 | CATVTGDTEAFF | TGCGCCACCGTGACAGGGGACACTGAAGCTTTCTTT
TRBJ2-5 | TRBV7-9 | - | CASSRRRDPQETQYF | TGTGCCAGCAGCCGAAGGAGGGACCCCCAGGAGACCCAGTACTTC
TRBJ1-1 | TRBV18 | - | CASSSQGRGTEAFF | TGTGCCAGCTCTTCACAGGGTAGGGGCACTGAAGCTTTCTTT
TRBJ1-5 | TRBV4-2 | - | CASSQSREMGQPQHF | TGTGCCAGCAGCCAATCGAGGGAAATGGGCCAGCCCCAGCATTTT
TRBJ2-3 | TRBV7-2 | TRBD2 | CASSFRLATDTQYF | TGTGCCAGCAGCTTTCGACTAGCTACAGATACGCAGTATTTT
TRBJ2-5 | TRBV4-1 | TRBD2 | CASSQASDSGGKTQYF | TGCGCCAGCAGCCAAGCTTCGGACAGCGGGGGGAAGACCCAGTACTTC